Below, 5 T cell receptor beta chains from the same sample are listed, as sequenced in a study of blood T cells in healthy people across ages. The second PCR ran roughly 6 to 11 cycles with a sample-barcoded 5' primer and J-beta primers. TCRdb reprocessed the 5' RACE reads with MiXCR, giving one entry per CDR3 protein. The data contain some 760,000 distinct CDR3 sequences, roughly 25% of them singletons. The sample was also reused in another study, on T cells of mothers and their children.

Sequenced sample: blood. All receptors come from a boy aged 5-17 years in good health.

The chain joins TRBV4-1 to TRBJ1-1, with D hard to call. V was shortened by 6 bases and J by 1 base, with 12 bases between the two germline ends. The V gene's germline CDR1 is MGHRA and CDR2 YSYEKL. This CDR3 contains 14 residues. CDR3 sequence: CASSVDGSNTEAFF. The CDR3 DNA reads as TGCGCCAGCAGTGTGGACGGTTCGAACACTGAAGCTTTCTTT.

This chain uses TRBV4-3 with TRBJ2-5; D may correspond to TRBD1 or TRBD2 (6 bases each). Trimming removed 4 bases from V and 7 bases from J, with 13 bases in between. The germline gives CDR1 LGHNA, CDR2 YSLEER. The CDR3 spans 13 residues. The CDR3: CASSRYREATQYF. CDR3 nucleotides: TGCGCCAGCAGCCGCTACAGGGAGGCGACCCAGTACTTC.

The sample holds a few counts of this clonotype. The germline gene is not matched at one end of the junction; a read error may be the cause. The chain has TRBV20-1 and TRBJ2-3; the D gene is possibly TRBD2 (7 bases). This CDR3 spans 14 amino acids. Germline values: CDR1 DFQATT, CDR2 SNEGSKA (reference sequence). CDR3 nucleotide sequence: TGCAGTGCGGGGGGGCCACCGAAAACCGATACACAGTATTTT. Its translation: CSAGGPPKTDTQYF.

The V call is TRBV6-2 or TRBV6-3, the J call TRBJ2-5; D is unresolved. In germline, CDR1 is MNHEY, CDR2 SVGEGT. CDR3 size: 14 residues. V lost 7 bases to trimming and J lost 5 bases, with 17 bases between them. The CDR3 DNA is TGTGCCAGCACCAAGGAGCCTAGACGGGAGACCCAGTACTTC. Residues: CASTKEPRRETQYF.

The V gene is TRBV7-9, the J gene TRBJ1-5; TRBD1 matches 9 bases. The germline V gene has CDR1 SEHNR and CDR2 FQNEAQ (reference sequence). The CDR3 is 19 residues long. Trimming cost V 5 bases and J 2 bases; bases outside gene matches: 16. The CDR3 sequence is CASSPIGGGQGGGNQPQHF. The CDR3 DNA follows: TGTGCCAGCAGCCCTATTGGAGGGGGACAGGGAGGAGGCAATCAGCCCCAGCATTTT. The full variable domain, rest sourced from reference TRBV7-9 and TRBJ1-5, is DTGVSQNPRHKITKRGQNVTFRCDPISEHNRLYWYRQTLGQGPEFLTYFQNEAQLEKSRLLSDRFSAERPKGSFSTLEIQRTEQGDSAMYLCASSPIGGGQGGGNQPQHFGDGTRLSIL.